This T cell receptor beta chain was documented in a study of T-cell memory formation after mild COVID-19 (dated by TCRdb to about 2021). Regarding the research as a whole: TCR sequence clusters from the two donors were found to be largely donor specific. T-cell clones expanding and contracting after mild COVID-19 in a couple of donors were tracked by longitudinal TCRalpha and TCRbeta repertoire sequencing. Two young, previously healthy adult volunteers, one female and one male, were included in the cohort.

Instrument on record: Illumina NovaSeq 6000. cDNA libraries for TCRalpha and TCRbeta were prepared by 5'RACE using constant-segment primers, with sample barcodes and unique molecular identifiers added. RNA was extracted from every sample with Trizol reagent. Amplification of the libraries took two PCR steps, and the second step added a second sample barcode plus Illumina TruSeq adapters. Sequencing of the libraries was done on an Illumina NovaSeq, producing 2 x 150 bp paired-end reads. The paper's data handling went like this. Demultiplexing of reads and collapsing into UMI-guided consensus sequences were performed with migec v1.2.7. With mixcr v2.1.11, UMI consensuses were aligned to TRA and TRB V and J templates and assembled into clonotypes. Clonotypes were classified as expanded or contracted when called significant by both edgeR and NoisET, with noise models trained on biological replicates. edgeR calls used a false discovery rate-adjusted p below 0.01 and a log2 fold-change threshold of 1. As an exploratory analysis of dynamics, PCA with hierarchical clustering was applied to max-normalized trajectories of the 1000 most abundant clonotypes. Each responding clone was given a CD4 or CD8 phenotype based on the CD4+ and CD8+ repertoires, which had been sequenced separately. The raw public reads went through TCRdb reprocessing: fastp at Q25, MiXCR clone calling, in-frame beta chains kept. Here each entry gathers all rows of one CDR3 protein and keeps the most common genes and DNA. The V and J calls were not made by the authors but by TCRdb's processing. In this sample the table shows 270,000 or so distinct CDR3 sequences, about a sixth of which occur a single time. Of the sample, 23% is held by the ten largest clones.

Overall study results and their limits: Whether the second-wave clones peaking on day 37 were SARS-CoV-2 specific was not confirmed. Only two mild cases were covered in the study, and larger cohorts including severe cases with pre-infection samples were considered necessary. Contracting CD4+ clones turned up mainly in the CM and EM memory subsets, whereas EMRA was where CD8+ clones were enriched. The detection of some responding clones in pre-infection memory suggests that pre-existing cross-reactive memory T cells joined the SARS-CoV-2 response. Clones that contracted from day 15 to 85 showed balanced CD4/CD8 phenotypes, whereas a second wave of clones that expanded from day 15 to 37 leaned towards CD4+.

The V end loses 0 bases and the J end loses 5 bases, and a stretch of 11 bases separates them. The CDR3, from cysteine to phenylalanine, totals 14 residues. The kept DNA is CDR3 alone, 42 bases in frame from the first base. From the germline V gene, CDR1 is MNHEY and CDR2 is SVGAGI. Remarks on this clonotype: Its antigen is still unknown. No clone much larger than this one lies a single base away; base qualities are absent.

Ficoll-Paque density gradient centrifugation was used to isolate PBMCs. Recombination linked TRBV6-5 to TRBJ2-7, with the D gene tentatively TRBD1 or TRBD2, based on 6 matching bases in each. The origin of this receptor is a man younger than 30 who had mild COVID-19 (a few samples of this study predate the infection). The sample titles of this study are shuffled in the database, so cell type and time point are left out; the donor was told from shared clones. The specimen was PBMCs or a T cell subset sorted from them (not recorded which). The CDR3 is CASSYSTGRHEQYF. At the DNA level, the sequence is TGTGCCAGCAGTTACTCCACAGGGAGGCACGAGCAGTACTTC.